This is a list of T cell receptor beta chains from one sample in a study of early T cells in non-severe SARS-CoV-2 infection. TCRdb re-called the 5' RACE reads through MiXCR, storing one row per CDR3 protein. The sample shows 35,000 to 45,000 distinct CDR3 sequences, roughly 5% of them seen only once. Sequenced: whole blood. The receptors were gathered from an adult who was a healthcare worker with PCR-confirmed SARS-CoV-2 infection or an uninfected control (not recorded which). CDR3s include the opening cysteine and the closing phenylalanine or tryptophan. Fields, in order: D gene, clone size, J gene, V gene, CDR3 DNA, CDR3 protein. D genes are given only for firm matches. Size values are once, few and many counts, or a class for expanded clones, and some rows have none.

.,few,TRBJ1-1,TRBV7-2,TGTGCCAGCAGCTTAGGTCTAGGTATGAACACTGAAGCTTTCTTT,CASSLGLGMNTEAFF
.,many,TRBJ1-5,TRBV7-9,TGTGCCAGCAGCTCCCCTGGCAATCAGCCCCAGCATTTT,CASSSPGNQPQHF
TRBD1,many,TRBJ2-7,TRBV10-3,TGTGCCATCAGTGATCCGACAGGGGGTCGTTACGAGCAGTACTTC,CAISDPTGGRYEQYF
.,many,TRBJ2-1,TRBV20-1,TGCACCCCATTAAGGGGGGGGGCGTACAATGAGCAGTTCTTC,CTPLRGGAYNEQFF
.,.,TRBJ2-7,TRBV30,TGTGCCTGGGCCCGGACAGCAGTCTACGAGCAGTACTTC,CAWARTAVYEQYF
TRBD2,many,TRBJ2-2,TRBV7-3,TGTGCCAGCAGCCCGGGACTACCCGATCGGCCCGGGGAGCTGTTTTTT,CASSPGLPDRPGELFF
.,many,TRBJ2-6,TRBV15,TGTGCCACCAGCAGAACAGGCCCAAGCTCTGGGGCCAACGTCCTGACTTTC,CATSRTGPSSGANVLTF
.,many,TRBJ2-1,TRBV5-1,TGCGCCAGCAGCTTGGTCTCGGGCGGGGTGGTTGAGCAGTTCTTC,CASSLVSGGVVEQFF
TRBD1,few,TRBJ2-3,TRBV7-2,TGTGCCAGCAGCTCGCCCCGGGACAGATATAGCACAGATACGCAGTATTTT,CASSSPRDRYSTDTQYF
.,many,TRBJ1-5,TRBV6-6,TGTGCCAGCAGGCCCGCGGGGGTCTATAGCAATCAGCCCCAGCATTTT,CASRPAGVYSNQPQHF
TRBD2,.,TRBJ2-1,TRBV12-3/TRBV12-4,TGTGCCAGCAGTACTAGCGGGGGGCTAAGCTCCTACAATGAGCAGTTCTTC,CASSTSGGLSSYNEQFF
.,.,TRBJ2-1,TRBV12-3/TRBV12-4,TGTGCCAGCAGTTTAGGTGAGGGGGGTCGCTCCTACAATGAGCAGTTCTTC,CASSLGEGGRSYNEQFF
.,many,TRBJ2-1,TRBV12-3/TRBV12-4,TGTGCCAGCAGTTTCGGAAGATACAATGAGCAGTTCTTC,CASSFGRYNEQFF
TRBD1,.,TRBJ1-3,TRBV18,TGTGCCAGCTCACCGACTCCCACAGGGGAAGGAAACACCATATATTTT,CASSPTPTGEGNTIYF
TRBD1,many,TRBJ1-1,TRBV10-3,TGTGCCATCAGGGACAGGGCTTTCACTGAAGCTTTCTTT,CAIRDRAFTEAFF
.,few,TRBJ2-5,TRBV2,TGTGCCAGCAGTGAGAGCGGGCCCCCTGAAGAGACCCAGTACTTC,CASSESGPPEETQYF
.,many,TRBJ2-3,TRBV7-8,TGTGCCAGCAGCTTAAGGGTAGATACGCAGTATTTT,CASSLRVDTQYF